Listed here are 10 T cell receptor beta chains from one sample, sequenced in a study of blood T cell repertoires in COVID-19. Assay: immunoSEQ multiplex PCR; the TCRdb copy retains only in-frame clones and omits some. Of under 500,000 clones in the sample, 87% were seen once. Source material: PBMCs or T cells enriched from blood (not recorded which). The source is a woman younger than 30 with acute COVID-19.

The CDR3 DNA reads TGTGCCAGCAGTTCGACAGGGACCCGCTACGAGCAGTACTTC. This gives the protein CASSSTGTRYEQYF. J is TRBJ2-7 and V is TRBV7-9, with 7 bases that match TRBD1. Per germline, CDR1 SEHNR and CDR2 FQNEAQ (reference sequence). The junction had 8 bases not matched to a gene; V was cut back by 6 bases and J by 3 bases. This CDR3 contains 14 residues. Looking up the rest from reference TRBV7-9 and TRBJ2-7 gives the full variable domain: DTGVSQNPRHKITKRGQNVTFRCDPISEHNRLYWYRQTLGQGPEFLTYFQNEAQLEKSRLLSDRFSAERPKGSFSTLEIQRTEQGDSAMYLCASSSTGTRYEQYFGPGTRLTVT.

The V gene is TRBV5-4, the J gene TRBJ2-7; D not certain. Germline-derived CDR1 and CDR2 are SGHNT and YYREEE (reference sequence). With 3 bases removed from V and 0 bases from J, the gap between germline ends came to 16 bases. This CDR3 comprises 16 residues. CDR3 protein: CASSSPLSSSSYEQYF. The CDR3 DNA reads as TGTGCCAGCAGCTCCCCGTTAAGTTCCAGCTCCTACGAGCAGTACTTC.

This clone was observed once. The DNA of the CDR3 is TGCGCCAGCAGCTTGGGGGCCCAGGGAAACACCATATATTTT. Protein product: CASSLGAQGNTIYF. The rearrangement links TRBV5-1 to TRBJ1-3, with D hard to call. The CDR3 loop spans 14 amino acids. CDR1 and CDR2 (germline): SGHRS, YFSETQ. The V and J ends lost 0 bases and 4 bases respectively, with 8 bases between them.

On this clone: Other DNA sequences in the sample encode the same CDR3. The J gene is TRBJ2-2, the V gene TRBV5-1; a possible D gene is TRBD1 (6 bases). V lost 0 bases to trimming and J lost 5 bases, with 11 bases between them. Germline V gene sequence: CDR1 SGHRS, CDR2 YFSETQ. The CDR3 has 15 residues. The chain's CDR3 is CASSLVGQGTGELFF. Here the CDR3 DNA reads TGCGCCAGCAGCTTGGTTGGCCAGGGGACCGGGGAGCTGTTTTTT.

The chain joins TRBV19 to TRBJ2-1, with 9 positions matching TRBD2. Germline lookup yields CDR1 LNHDA and CDR2 SQIVND (reference sequence). V shed 5 bases and J 8 bases; nucleotides not matched to a gene: 7. This CDR3 contains 14 residues. Here the CDR3 DNA reads TGTGCCAGTAGTCGGCGGGAGGGCCAGTATGAGCAGTTCTTC. The encoded protein is CASSRREGQYEQFF.

This clone came up once. The rearrangement joins TRBV30 to TRBJ2-3; D is ambiguous. The CDR3 has 12 amino acids. V was cut by 4 bases and J by 4 bases, with 9 bases left in between. Germline V gives CDR1 GTSNPN, CDR2 SVGIG (reference sequence). As DNA, the CDR3 is TGTGCCTGGAAGTCTGAGGCAGATACGCAGTATTTT. Protein product: CAWKSEADTQYF.

The chain employs TRBV3-1 (or the pseudogene TRBV3-2) and TRBJ1-4, with no clear D. V was clipped by 1 base and J by 0 bases, with 15 bases between them. CDR3 length: 18 amino acids. Germline CDR1 is LGHDT and CDR2 is YNNKEL (reference sequence). The CDR3 is CASSQGSTNLPTNEKLFF. DNA of the CDR3: TGTGCCAGCAGCCAAGGGAGTACTAACCTTCCAACTAATGAAAAACTGTTTTTT.

The CDR3 sequence: CASSFGGTGTFHEQYF. The CDR3 DNA follows: TGTGCCAGCAGCTTCGGGGGGACAGGGACGTTCCACGAGCAGTACTTC. The chain employs TRBV5-6 and TRBJ2-7; 9 bases are a match to TRBD1. Trimming at V came to 2 bases and at J to 5 bases, leaving 11 bases not matched to a gene. The CDR3 is 16 residues long. Germline V gene lookup returns CDR1 SGHDT and CDR2 YYEEEE.

The chain has TRBV20-1 and TRBJ1-6; weak D call: TRBD1 (5 bases). V dropped 3 bases and J dropped 8 bases, with 11 bases sitting between them. This CDR3 is 13 amino acids long. From germline, CDR1 is DFQATT and CDR2 SNEGSKA (reference sequence). CDR3 sequence: CSASSGGDSPLHF. The CDR3 coding sequence is TGCAGTGCTAGTAGCGGGGGGGATTCACCCCTCCACTTT.

Written as DNA, the CDR3 is TGTGCCAGCAGCTTAGTAGTGGAGGTTAGGGATAGGAATCAGCCCCAGCATTTT. It yields the protein CASSLVVEVRDRNQPQHF. The V gene is TRBV7-8, the J gene TRBJ1-5; D is uncertain. V was shortened by 1 base and J by 4 bases, with 20 bases between the two germline ends. CDR1 SGHVS and CDR2 FQNEAQ come from the germline V gene. The CDR3 is 18 amino acids.